This T cell receptor beta chain was documented in a study of vaccination effects on CD4 cells after COVID-19. Antigen-specific CD4+ T cells were expanded with viral peptide pools in the ViraFEST assay before sequencing. CD4+ T cells were isolated after around 9 days of culture. Subjects were given two BNT162b2 or mRNA-1273 vaccine doses. A density of fewer than 2.5 million PBMC per well was used; these cells were cultured with about 10 IU/ml IL-2 and roughly 9.5 ug/ml peptides. The assay was immunoSEQ multiplex PCR, and TCRdb's table has in-frame clones only and misses some. The table shows roughly 23,000 clones, with around 70% occurring only once. CDR3 length equals 14 residues. CDR1 is SNHLY and CDR2 is FYNNEI in the germline V gene. The ends were cut back, 3 bases at V and 4 bases at J, with 12 bases in the middle. In this sample, this clone turned up a few times. Its antigen is as yet unknown.

This chain uses TRBV2 with TRBJ1-2, with D uncertain. The TCR originated in a human donor who received a COVID-19 vaccine. This specimen consisted of CD4+ T cells from PBMCs cultured with HCoV-NL63 spike peptides, obtained after COVID-19 vaccination. CDR3 DNA sequence: TGTGCCAGCAGTGATGGCTGGCCCTTCTATGGCTACACCTTC. Translated, it gives CASSDGWPFYGYTF.